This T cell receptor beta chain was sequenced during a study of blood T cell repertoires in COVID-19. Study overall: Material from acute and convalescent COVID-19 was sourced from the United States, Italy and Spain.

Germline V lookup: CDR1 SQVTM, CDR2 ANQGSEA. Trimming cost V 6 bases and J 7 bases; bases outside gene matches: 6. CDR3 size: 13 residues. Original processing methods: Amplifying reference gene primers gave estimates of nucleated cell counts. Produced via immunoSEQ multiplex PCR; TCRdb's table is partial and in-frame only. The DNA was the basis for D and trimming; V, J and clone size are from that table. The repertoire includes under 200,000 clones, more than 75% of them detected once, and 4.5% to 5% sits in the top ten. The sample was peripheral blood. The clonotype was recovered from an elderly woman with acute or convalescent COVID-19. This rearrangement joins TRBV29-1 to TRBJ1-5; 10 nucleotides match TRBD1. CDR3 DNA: TGCAGCGTGGGACAGGGGCTCGGACAGCCCCAGCATTTT. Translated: CSVGQGLGQPQHF.